These T cell receptor beta chains were read from a single sample in a study of T cell repertoires in cytomegalovirus infection. Their antigens are not known. Each CDR3 protein is one row after TCRdb ran MiXCR on the reads. Among some 920,000 distinct CDR3 sequences, less than 35% were seen once, and the ten largest hold over 13%. Source: cultured CD8+ T cells from PBMCs, taken from culture after CMV antigen stimulation. These receptors all come from a human donor in good health (CMV status not recorded). Some clones in this sample may be carry-over from other donors' samples. Each CDR3 is given with its conserved first and last residue. A D gene is named only where the DNA matches it firmly. Size values are once, few and many counts, or a class for expanded clones, and some rows have none.

d_gene,j_gene,abundance,len,v_gene,CDR3nt,CDR3aa
-,TRBJ1-6,many,15,TRBV7-9,TGTGCCAGCAGCTCACAAGACAGCAGTAATTCACCCCTCCACTTT,CASSSQDSSNSPLHF
-,TRBJ1-1,-,13,TRBV29-1,TGCAGCGTTGACGACGGGACGGGGACTGAAGCTTTCTTT,CSVDDGTGTEAFF
TRBD1,TRBJ2-1,few,16,TRBV14,TGTGCCAGCAGCTGGGGAGGACAGGGGGGCAACAATGAGCAGTTCTTC,CASSWGGQGGNNEQFF
-,TRBJ1-1,-,14,TRBV7-9,TGTGCCAGCTTGGTAGATTACCGGGGGACTGAAGCTTTCTTT,CASLVDYRGTEAFF
TRBD1,TRBJ2-1,-,14,TRBV27,TGTGCCAGCTGGGGGACAGGGTTTTACAATGAGCAGTTCTTC,CASWGTGFYNEQFF
TRBD2,TRBJ2-5,-,18,TRBV4-2,TGTGCCAGCAGCCAAAGTGAGGCGGGGGGCCGGGTGTGGGAGACCCAGTACTTC,CASSQSEAGGRVWETQYF
-,TRBJ1-6,-,14,TRBV6-5,TGTGCCAGCAGTTACTCGAACACAGTTTCACCCCTCCACTTT,CASSYSNTVSPLHF
TRBD2,TRBJ2-5,once,17,TRBV4-3,TGCGCCAGCAGCCAAGATCCCCTAGCGGGGGCCCAAGAGACCCAGTACTTC,CASSQDPLAGAQETQYF
TRBD2,TRBJ2-2,few,16,TRBV6-1,TGTGCCAGCCTCGCCATTGGGGGGGCGAACACCGGGGAGCTGTTTTTT,CASLAIGGANTGELFF
TRBD1,TRBJ2-3,-,17,TRBV12-3/TRBV12-4,TGTGCCAGCAGTTTCATCACAGACAGGGGGGAGACAGATACGCAGTATTTT,CASSFITDRGETDTQYF
-,TRBJ2-3,few,12,TRBV12-3/TRBV12-4,TGTGCCAGCAGTTTAGAGGGCCCGGCGCAGTATTTT,CASSLEGPAQYF
TRBD2,TRBJ2-3,few,16,TRBV6-6,TGTGCCATCAATCTAGCGGGGGCCTTTAGCACAGATACGCAGTATTTT,CAINLAGAFSTDTQYF
TRBD1,TRBJ2-1,-,16,TRBV7-6,TGTGCCAGCAGCTCACGGACAGGGAGAACCTACAATGAGCAGTTCTTC,CASSSRTGRTYNEQFF
-,TRBJ1-2,few,12,TRBV9,TGTGCCAGCAGCGACAGATTTACTGGCTACACCTTC,CASSDRFTGYTF
-,TRBJ1-5,-,14,TRBV19,TGTGCCAGTAGTATCCTTCGAGGGGATCAGCCCCAGCATTTT,CASSILRGDQPQHF
TRBD2,TRBJ2-5,once,16,TRBV9,TGTGCCAGCAGCCCCAACTCGGGAGGGGGTAAAGAGACCCAGTACTTC,CASSPNSGGGKETQYF
-,TRBJ1-6,-,18,TRBV6-5,TGTGCCAGCAGTTACCCGCCGGACAGATATCCCTATAATTCACCCCTCCACTTT,CASSYPPDRYPYNSPLHF
-,TRBJ2-7,few,13,TRBV27,TGTGCCAGCAGTTTTGGAGGGGCGGCCGAGCAGTACTTC,CASSFGGAAEQYF
TRBD2,TRBJ2-1,-,19,TRBV5-1,TGCGCCAGCATTCACTCCCTAGCGGGGGAGGAGAGCTCCTACAATGAGCAGTTCTTC,CASIHSLAGEESSYNEQFF
TRBD1,TRBJ1-1,few,15,TRBV7-3,TGTGCCAGCAGGAACCCGGGGGACAGGAACACTGAAGCTTTCTTT,CASRNPGDRNTEAFF
TRBD2,TRBJ2-5,-,16,TRBV6-6,TGTGCCAGCGGGCCAGTACTAGCGGGGGGGCCAGAGACCCAGTACTTC,CASGPVLAGGPETQYF
TRBD1,TRBJ1-4,few,17,TRBV7-9,TGTGCCAGCAGCTATGACAGGGGGATTGCAACTAATGAAAAACTGTTTTTT,CASSYDRGIATNEKLFF
-,TRBJ2-7,-,16,TRBV12-3/TRBV12-4,TGTGCCAGCACCCCATTTATTGGGACATGGGCCATCGAGCAGTACTTC,CASTPFIGTWAIEQYF
-,TRBJ1-5,-,15,TRBV20-1,TGCAGTGCTAATAGCCGAGACAGTCCCAATCAGCCCCAGCATTTT,CSANSRDSPNQPQHF
-,TRBJ1-2,-,19,TRBV6-5,TGTGCCAGCTGTTACCTGATCTCGTGGATCAAGGACGGAAACTATGGCTACACCTTC,CASCYLISWIKDGNYGYTF
-,TRBJ2-2,many,13,TRBV7-2,TGTGCCAGCAGCCCCATGGGGGCCGGGGAGCTGTTTTTT,CASSPMGAGELFF
-,TRBJ1-1,-,13,TRBV7-4,TGTGCCAGCAGCTTAGCTTCAGGCATGGAAGCTTTCTTT,CASSLASGMEAFF
-,TRBJ2-7,-,17,TRBV12-3/TRBV12-4,TGTGCCAGCAGTTCCCGCGTAGGGCCCAAGGGAGTGGGCGAGCAGTACTTC,CASSSRVGPKGVGEQYF
TRBD2,TRBJ2-1,many,15,TRBV7-2,TGTGCCAGCAGCTATACTAGCGGGGGTTACAATGAGCAGTTCTTC,CASSYTSGGYNEQFF
TRBD1,TRBJ2-7,few,16,TRBV12-3/TRBV12-4,TGTGCCAGCAGTGGGACAGGGTCGCTCAAAGCCTACGAGCAGTACTTC,CASSGTGSLKAYEQYF
TRBD1,TRBJ1-6,few,18,TRBV6-6,TGTGCCAGCGGTATGGGACAGGGAATGAGCTCCTATAATTCACCCCTCCACTTT,CASGMGQGMSSYNSPLHF
-,TRBJ2-1,-,12,TRBV20-1,TGCAGTGCCGTGTCAGTTTATGGTGAGCAGTTCTTC,CSAVSVYGEQFF
-,TRBJ1-5,-,14,TRBV7-9,TGTGCCGTATCATCGGGGTATAGCAATCAGCCCCAGCATTTT,CAVSSGYSNQPQHF
TRBD2,TRBJ2-3,many,14,TRBV7-2,TGTGCCAGCAGCACTAGCGGGGGGGCAGATACGCAGTATTTT,CASSTSGGADTQYF
-,TRBJ1-3,many,14,TRBV12-3/TRBV12-4,TGTGCCAGCAGTTTAGAATTCACTGGAAACACCATATATTTT,CASSLEFTGNTIYF
-,TRBJ1-1,-,13,TRBV6-4,TGTGCCAGCAGTGCCGCAGGAAGCACTGAAGCTTTCTTT,CASSAAGSTEAFF
-,TRBJ2-7,-,13,TRBV29-1,TGCAGCGTTGGGTTAGGACTTAACTACGAGCAGTACTTC,CSVGLGLNYEQYF
-,TRBJ2-1,few,13,TRBV15,TGTGCCACCCGGACCGTATACTACAATGAGCAGTTCTTC,CATRTVYYNEQFF
-,TRBJ2-1,-,14,TRBV5-6,TGTGCCAGCAGCCCAGACACAGGCAACAATGAGCAGTTCTTC,CASSPDTGNNEQFF
TRBD2,TRBJ2-3,few,19,TRBV5-5,TGTGCCAGCAGCAAGGAACTAGCGGGGGGTTTATCTAGCACAGATACGCAGTATTTT,CASSKELAGGLSSTDTQYF
-,TRBJ2-2,few,12,TRBV6-6,TGTGCCGCCTGCTCGGAGGGCGGGGAGCTGTTTTTT,CAACSEGGELFF
TRBD1,TRBJ2-2,-,15,TRBV12-3/TRBV12-4,TGTGCCAGCAGCCCCACAGGGGGCCATACCGGGGAGCTGTTTTTT,CASSPTGGHTGELFF